This T cell receptor beta chain was identified during a study of cytomegalovirus exposure and HLA in healthy donors. 60 Vbeta and 13 Jbeta primers were used in PCR. Study processing details: About 12 million shared chains were among the roughly 78 million unique TCR beta chains that a later analysis counted. Assay used: immunoSEQ multiplex PCR; TCRdb lists only in-frame clones, some missing. V, J and clone size are taken as reported in that table, and D and trimming were inferred from the DNA itself. The sample consists of tens of thousands of clones, about 79% of them appearing once. V lost 4 bases, J lost 2 bases, and 8 bases stayed unmatched. Germline V gene data show CDR1 as SGHDT and CDR2 as YYEEEE. The CDR3 is made up of 15 amino acids.

V and J are TRBV5-6 and TRBJ2-5; 7 bases align to TRBD1. Material for sequencing was PBMCs. The TCR sequence derives from a man aged 60 to 75 in good health and CMV-seropositive. Here the CDR3 reads CASSRPGTAQETQYF. CDR3 coding DNA: TGTGCCAGCAGCCGGCCGGGGACAGCTCAAGAGACCCAGTACTTC.